This T cell receptor (beta chain) was observed in a study of blood T cell repertoires in COVID-19. At the level of the study: Acute and convalescent COVID-19 specimens originated in the United States, Italy and Spain.

In the study's own analysis: Amplified reference gene primers provided the basis for estimating nucleated cell counts. Generated by immunoSEQ multiplex PCR, the TCRdb table keeps only in-frame clones and is missing some. Clone size and the V and J calls come from that table; the DNA yielded D and trimming. The profile covers 25,000 to 35,000 clones, with 80% to 90% appearing a single time and about 52% taken by the ten largest. The CDR3 runs 15 residues. The germline V gene encodes CDR1 SGDLS and CDR2 YYNGEE. J lost 7 bases, V lost 4 bases, and 8 bases had no gene match. The receptor comes from a human donor with acute or convalescent COVID-19. The donor label of this sample is uncertain. The sample taken for sequencing was peripheral blood. The chain carries TRBV9 and TRBJ2-2, with 9 nucleotides matching TRBD1. The CDR3 nucleotides are TGTGCCAGCAGCCCTTCCTTGGGACAGGGCGGGGAGCTGTTTTTT. Its protein is CASSPSLGQGGELFF.